This is a list of T cell receptor beta chains from one sample in a study of OX40 agonist ivuxolimab in advanced cancers. The repertoire was sequenced with immunoSEQ multiplex PCR; TCRdb's copy has only in-frame clones and lacks some. The table shows almost 70,000 clones, with more than 85% occurring only once. The specimen was CD4+ or CD8+ T cells sorted from blood, collected in a trial of the OX40 agonist ivuxolimab. The origin of the receptors is an adult with an advanced solid tumor such as melanoma, head and neck, liver or kidney cancer. The CDR3 runs from the conserved cysteine through the conserved F or W. The D gene is left open where the match is weak. Expanded clones get a size class; other rows say once, few or many, or leave the size out.

CDR3 protein,CDR3 DNA,V gene,D gene,clone size,J gene
CASSMSPGQETQYF,TGTGCCAGTAGTATGTCCCCGGGGCAAGAGACCCAGTACTTC,TRBV19,.,.,TRBJ2-5
CASSLAGVSSYEQYF,TGTGCCAGCAGCTTAGCAGGGGTGAGCTCCTACGAGCAGTACTTC,TRBV11-2,.,.,TRBJ2-7
CASSPGGSVDTQYF,TGTGCCAGCAGCCCCGGAGGGTCCGTGGATACGCAGTATTTT,TRBV6-6,.,once,TRBJ2-3
CAWSVLGTSDSSPHNEQFF,TGTGCCTGGAGTGTACTCGGGACTAGCGACTCATCACCCCACAATGAGCAGTTCTTC,TRBV30,TRBD2,.,TRBJ2-1
CASSLGGWYSNQPQHF,TGTGCCAGCAGTTTAGGAGGATGGTATAGCAATCAGCCCCAGCATTTT,TRBV28,.,.,TRBJ1-5
CASRQDTLNSPLHF,TGCGCCAGCAGACAAGACACTCTGAATTCACCCCTCCACTTT,TRBV5-1,.,.,TRBJ1-6
CASSPRYDTQYF,TGTGCCAGCAGCCCCCGTTATGATACGCAGTATTTT,TRBV7-2,.,.,TRBJ2-3
CASSVSAGVAYNEQFF,TGTGCCAGCAGCGTCTCAGCGGGAGTGGCCTACAATGAGCAGTTCTTC,TRBV9,TRBD2,.,TRBJ2-1
CASRTLGLSWETQYF,TGTGCCAGCAGAACCCTTGGACTCTCATGGGAGACCCAGTACTTC,TRBV27,.,few,TRBJ2-5
CASSQQLAGGYEQYF,TGTGCCAGCAGCCAGCAACTAGCGGGAGGATACGAGCAGTACTTC,TRBV5-1,TRBD2,once,TRBJ2-7
CASSYLAGPYEQYF,TGTGCCAGCAGTTACTTAGCGGGCCCCTACGAGCAGTACTTC,TRBV6-5,TRBD2,once,TRBJ2-7
CASRALAGAQETQYF,TGCGCCAGCAGGGCCTTAGCGGGGGCACAAGAGACCCAGTACTTC,TRBV5-1,TRBD2,.,TRBJ2-5
CASSLNTGGLFAEAFF,TGTGCCAGCAGCTTAAATACGGGAGGGCTGTTTGCGGAAGCTTTCTTT,TRBV7-3,.,.,TRBJ1-1
CALSRGEYEQYF,TGTGCCCTTTCGAGGGGGGAGTACGAGCAGTACTTC,TRBV6-5,.,.,TRBJ2-7
CASSPQGNSYNSPLHF,TGTGCCAGCTCACCCCAGGGAAACTCCTATAATTCACCCCTCCACTTT,TRBV18,.,.,TRBJ1-6
CASSPTPGGGLSYEQYF,TGTGCCAGCAGCCCCACCCCCGGGGGGGGTCTTTCCTACGAGCAGTACTTC,TRBV7-9,TRBD2,.,TRBJ2-7
CASSQLLGELFF,TGTGCCAGCAGCCAACTTCTTGGGGAACTGTTTTTT,TRBV28,.,.,TRBJ1-4
CASSPGRGSGNTIYF,TGTGCCAGCTCACCTGGCCGGGGGTCTGGAAACACCATATATTTT,TRBV18,.,.,TRBJ1-3
CASSPRRGETEAFF,TGTGCCAGCAGCCCTAGGCGTGGAGAGACTGAAGCTTTCTTT,TRBV14,.,.,TRBJ1-1
CASSLRLAGDEQYF,TGTGCCAGCAGCTTGAGACTAGCGGGAGACGAGCAGTACTTC,TRBV5-4,TRBD2,.,TRBJ2-7
CASSYPGDRGHEQYF,TGTGCCAGCAGTTACCCGGGGGACAGAGGACACGAGCAGTACTTC,TRBV6-6,.,once,TRBJ2-7
CASSLLAGAREQYF,TGTGCCAGCAGTTTGCTAGCGGGAGCTCGCGAGCAGTACTTC,TRBV27,TRBD2,.,TRBJ2-7
CASSLQWGELFF,TGTGCCAGCAGCTTACAGTGGGGGGAACTGTTTTTT,TRBV7-8,.,.,TRBJ1-4
CASTLYGTAYGYTF,TGTGCCAGTACTTTATATGGGACCGCCTATGGCTACACCTTC,TRBV19,.,.,TRBJ1-2
CASRLLAGGPQGELFF,TGTGCCAGCAGGTTACTAGCGGGAGGGCCTCAAGGGGAGCTGTTTTTT,TRBV7-8,TRBD2,once,TRBJ2-2
CASSSGVLAGTRTSTDTQYF,TGCGCCAGCAGCTCCGGCGTACTAGCGGGGACGAGGACTAGCACAGATACGCAGTATTTT,TRBV5-1,TRBD2,.,TRBJ2-3
CASSLSGPQETQYF,TGCGCCAGCAGCTTGTCAGGCCCCCAAGAGACCCAGTACTTC,TRBV5-1,.,once,TRBJ2-5
CASSYSLTNTEAFF,TGTGCCAGCAGTTACTCGTTGACGAACACTGAAGCTTTCTTT,TRBV6-5,.,.,TRBJ1-1
CASSPVTPGPETQYF,TGCGCCAGCAGCCCAGTCACCCCGGGACCAGAGACCCAGTACTTC,TRBV4-1,.,.,TRBJ2-5
CASSHGLAGPYEQYF,TGTGCCAGCAGCCATGGTCTAGCAGGTCCCTACGAGCAGTACTTC,TRBV7-3,.,.,TRBJ2-7
CASSPGGLAEAMAYEQYF,TGTGCCAGTAGTCCGGGAGGACTAGCGGAGGCGATGGCCTACGAGCAGTACTTC,TRBV19,TRBD2,.,TRBJ2-7